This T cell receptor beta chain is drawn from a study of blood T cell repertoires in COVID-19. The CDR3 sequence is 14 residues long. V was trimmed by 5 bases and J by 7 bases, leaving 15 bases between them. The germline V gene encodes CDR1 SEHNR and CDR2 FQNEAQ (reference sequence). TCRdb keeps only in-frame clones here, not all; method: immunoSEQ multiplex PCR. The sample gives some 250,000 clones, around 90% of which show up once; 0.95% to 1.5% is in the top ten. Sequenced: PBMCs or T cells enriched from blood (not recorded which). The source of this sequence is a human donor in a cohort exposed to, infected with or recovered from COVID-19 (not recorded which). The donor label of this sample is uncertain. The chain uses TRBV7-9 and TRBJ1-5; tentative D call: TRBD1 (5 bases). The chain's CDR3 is CASSRPGGDQPQHF. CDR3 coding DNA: TGTGCCAGCAGCCGGCCCGGGGGAGACCAGCCCCAGCATTTT.